This T cell receptor (beta chain) was sequenced in a study of Graves' ophthalmopathy and Graves' hyperthyroidism. The CDR3 has 15 residues. The V and J ends lost 7 bases and 7 bases, in that order; junction bases with no gene match: 11. Germline V lookup: CDR1 SNHLY, CDR2 FYNNEI. The sequenced template was RNA, covering the TCR beta CDR3 region. The library came from an HTBI-primed first-round RT-PCR and a second-round multiplex PCR. TCRdb re-derived calls from the multiplex PCR reads in MiXCR, one entry per CDR3 protein. The sample holds 500,000 to 700,000 distinct CDR3 sequences, about two fifths seen once. Thyroid ultrasound, orbital computed tomography, TRAb, serum thyroxine and clinical symptoms formed the basis of diagnosis. With respect to this clonotype: What it recognizes is unknown.

Study-level results: Sensitivity of about 70% and specificity of 72% to 80% were achieved by the model that predicted ophthalmopathy progression. Among thyroid clonotypes expanded above 0.001 frequency, most also appeared in blood.

This TCR derives from an adult man with Graves' hyperthyroidism. Material for sequencing was peripheral blood or thyroid tissue (not recorded which). The rearrangement uses TRBV2 and TRBJ1-2; TRBD1 aligns across 11 bases. CDR3 protein: CASISGQGAGGGYTF. The DNA of the CDR3 is TGTGCCAGCATATCCGGACAGGGGGCGGGTGGTGGCTACACCTTC.